This T cell receptor (beta chain) originates from a study of blood T cell repertoires in COVID-19. Method: immunoSEQ multiplex PCR; TCRdb's copy keeps in-frame clones and lacks some. The table has some 290,000 clones, around nine tenths seen once. The CDR3 is made up of 15 amino acids. The germline V and J ends were trimmed by 0 bases and 0 bases, with 9 bases remaining between them. CDR1 and CDR2 (germline): SGHRS, YFSETQ. Contact with a PCR-confirmed or clinician-diagnosed COVID-19 case occurred within 2 weeks of entry. The genes are TRBV5-1 and TRBJ1-1, with no clear D. The sequencing sample was made of PBMCs or T cells enriched from blood (not recorded which). This TCR was sampled from a woman aged 25 to 39 who had been exposed to COVID-19. The CDR3 DNA follows: TGCGCCAGCAGCTTGGCACGCAACATGAACACTGAAGCTTTCTTT. It yields the protein CASSLARNMNTEAFF. Supplemented by reference TRBV5-1 and TRBJ1-1, the full variable domain reads KAGVTQTPRYLIKTRGQQVTLSCSPISGHRSVSWYQQTPGQGLQFLFEYFSETQRNKGNFPGRFSGRQFSNSRSEMNVSTLELGDSALYLCASSLARNMNTEAFFGQGTRLTVV.